This T cell receptor beta chain appears in the sequencing data of a study of OX40 agonist ivuxolimab in advanced cancers. Study-wide results and caveats: Clonal expansion in partial responders at 0.1-3.0 mg/kg ranked among the lowest.

The CDR3 spans 17 residues. Germline V gene data show CDR1 as SGHNT and CDR2 as YYREEE (reference sequence). The V gene end was trimmed by 1 base and the J gene end by 0 bases; junction bases not matched to a gene: 8. The data were produced by immunoSEQ multiplex PCR, yet TCRdb's version contains in-frame clones alone and is incomplete. The sample records approximately 49,000 clones, 85% being singletons. Comment on this clone: Its antigen is not known.

The chain couples TRBV5-4 to TRBJ2-3; 7 positions agree with TRBD2. This material consisted of CD4+ or CD8+ T cells sorted from blood, taken in a trial of the OX40 agonist ivuxolimab. The receptor was derived from an adult with an advanced solid tumor such as melanoma, head and neck, liver or kidney cancer. The CDR3 DNA reads as TGTGCCAGCAGCTTGTGGGCAGCGGGGCCGAGCACAGATACGCAGTATTTT. Protein sequence: CASSLWAAGPSTDTQYF.